This T cell receptor beta chain was profiled in a study of technical replicates of blood from a few donors. The CDR3 length is 17 residues. The germline gives CDR1 LNHDA, CDR2 SQIVND (reference sequence). V was cut by 0 bases and J by 2 bases, with 16 bases left in between. Assay: immunoSEQ multiplex PCR; the TCRdb copy retains only in-frame clones and omits some. In the table there are 87,000 or so clones, around 93% of which are singletons. The gene calls are TRBV19 and TRBJ1-2, with D possibly TRBD1 on 5 matching bases. The receptor was isolated from a human donor in good health. The sequenced material came from T cells isolated from PBMCs. Here the CDR3 DNA reads TGTGCCAGTAGTATAGAGGGGAGGGACCTCACCAACTATGGCTACACCTTC. It specifies CASSIEGRDLTNYGYTF.